The 32 T cell receptor beta chains in this list originate from one sample, sequenced in a study of neurological immune-mediated disorders. Each CDR3 protein gets one entry after TCRdb re-called the 5' RACE reads with MiXCR. Of roughly 32,000 distinct CDR3 sequences listed, 4.5% to 7% are singletons. Material: CD4+ T cells from blood. The receptors were sampled from a woman in her 50s in good health.

This clonotype was counted at least ten times. V is TRBV7-2 and J is TRBJ2-7; the match to TRBD2 covers 7 bases. The V gene end was trimmed by 5 bases and the J gene end by 7 bases; junction bases not matched to a gene: 17. This CDR3 has 16 residues. Germline CDR1 is SGHTA and CDR2 is FQGNSA. DNA of the CDR3: TGTGCCAGCAGCCTGGGGGGGAGACCCACTGTGGATGAGCAGTACTTC. Translation: CASSLGGRPTVDEQYF.

The table lists this clonotype with many counts. The chain employs TRBV5-6 and TRBJ1-2, with 11 bases that match TRBD1. Germline lookup yields CDR1 SGHDT and CDR2 YYEEEE. Unmatched junction bases numbered 6, after V lost 0 bases and J lost 8 bases. The CDR3 covers 15 residues. The CDR3, as DNA: TGTGCCAGCAGCTTGGAGGGGACAGGGGGTCGGGGCTACACCTTC. Encoded protein: CASSLEGTGGRGYTF.

At least ten counts were recorded for this clonotype. In DNA, the CDR3 is TGTGCCACCAGCAATCGACAGGGCTACAATGAGCAGTTCTTC. It specifies CATSNRQGYNEQFF. This chain uses TRBV15 with TRBJ2-1, with TRBD1 identical over 7 bases. Losses at the gene ends were 4 bases for V and 3 bases for J; bases not matched to a gene: 3. Germline CDR1 and CDR2: LNHNV and YYDKDF (reference sequence). The CDR3 is made up of 14 amino acids.

This clonotype was counted many times. This chain connects TRBV5-1 to TRBJ2-7; D unresolved. The germline CDR1 and CDR2 sequences are SGHRS and YFSETQ. Between the trimmed V and J ends, which lost 2 bases and 0 bases, there was a span of 9 bases. The CDR3 consists of 14 residues. The CDR3 DNA sequence: TGCGCCAGCAGCTTATTAGAGAGCTCCTACGAGCAGTACTTC. It yields the protein CASSLLESSYEQYF.

This clonotype has only a few counts. The chain couples TRBV28 to TRBJ1-2; D is possibly TRBD1 (5 bases). V was pared by 2 bases and J by 8 bases, with 15 bases between. From germline, CDR1 is MDHEN and CDR2 SYDVKM. The CDR3 runs to 14 residues. The CDR3 nucleotides are TGTGCCAGCAGTTTACAGGGCAGGGCAAGAGGCTACACCTTC. As protein: CASSLQGRARGYTF.

In its sample, this clonotype was seen many times. The rearrangement joins TRBV7-2 to TRBJ2-7; TRBD2 matches at 7 bases. Germline V gene lookup returns CDR1 SGHTA and CDR2 FQGNSA. Germline trimming cut 6 bases from V and 0 bases from J; bases unmatched to any gene: 5. This CDR3 region has 14 residues. The DNA for the CDR3 is TGTGCCAGCAGGCCCTGGGAGGGCTCCTACGAGCAGTACTTC. Translating it yields CASRPWEGSYEQYF.

The table lists this clonotype with many counts. The genes are TRBV10-3 and TRBJ2-3; TRBD2 agrees at 8 bases. V trimming: 3 bases; J trimming: 0 bases; junction bases outside the gene matches: 8. This CDR3 has 17 amino acids. Germline V gene lookup returns CDR1 ENHRY and CDR2 SYGVKD. For the CDR3, the DNA is TGTGCCATCAGTGACCCTCGGGGGGGAACAAGCACAGATACGCAGTATTTT. Residues: CAISDPRGGTSTDTQYF.

This clonotype has a count of ten or more. The J gene is TRBJ1-4, the V gene TRBV5-1; 8 bases line up with TRBD1. Unmatched junction bases numbered 4, after V lost 4 bases and J lost 5 bases. The CDR3 totals 14 residues. Germline CDR1 reads SGHRS; CDR2 reads YFSETQ. This chain's CDR3 is CASSVQGGNEKLFF. As DNA, the CDR3 is TGCGCCAGCAGCGTACAGGGGGGGAATGAAAAACTGTTTTTT.

This clonotype has at least ten counts. The CDR3 here is CASSLAAGLNTEAFF. CDR3 nucleotide sequence: TGCGCCAGCAGCTTGGCCGCGGGACTTAACACTGAAGCTTTCTTT. The chain employs TRBV5-1 and TRBJ1-1; D might be TRBD1 (5 bases). V dropped 0 bases and J dropped 2 bases, with 11 bases sitting between them. The germline V gene encodes CDR1 SGHRS and CDR2 YFSETQ. The CDR3 extends over 15 amino acids.

This clonotype was counted ten times or more. The rearrangement links TRBV7-6 to TRBJ1-1; D is unclear. The germline CDR1 and CDR2 sequences are SGHVS and FNYEAQ. The CDR3 is made up of 15 amino acids. The ends were cut back, 0 bases at V and 1 base at J, with 9 bases in the middle. CDR3 nucleotides: TGTGCCAGCAGCTTAGCCCCGGCAGGGAACACTGAAGCTTTCTTT. Translation gives CASSLAPAGNTEAFF.

This clonotype has at least ten counts. This sequence joins TRBV20-1 and TRBJ1-1; no clear D gene. Germline V gene lookup returns CDR1 DFQATT and CDR2 SNEGSKA (reference sequence). The CDR3 runs 13 residues. V dropped 3 bases and J dropped 0 bases, with 8 bases sitting between them. CDR3 in DNA: TGCAGTGCTAGTTTCGGACTGAACACTGAAGCTTTCTTT. It codes for CSASFGLNTEAFF.

The chain joins TRBV7-2 to TRBJ1-2, with D perhaps matching TRBD1 (6 bases). The CDR3 is 14 amino acids. V shed 2 bases and J shed 7 bases, with 14 bases lying between them. Germline CDR1 reads SGHTA; CDR2 reads FQGNSA. CDR3 DNA sequence: TGTGCCAGCAGCTTAACCGAAGGGGGATCTGGCTACACCTTC. It translates to CASSLTEGGSGYTF.

This clonotype was seen a handful of times. This sequence joins TRBV5-1 and TRBJ1-1, with D hard to call. Germline V gene sequence: CDR1 SGHRS, CDR2 YFSETQ. The CDR3 length is 15 residues. The V end was cut by 2 bases, the J end by 2 bases, with 13 bases between. CDR3 region: CASSLFTGPNTEAFF. CDR3 bases: TGCGCCAGCAGCTTATTTACCGGGCCTAACACTGAAGCTTTCTTT.

This clonotype was counted at least ten times. This chain uses TRBV7-2 with TRBJ1-1; D is undetermined. Germline loops: CDR1 SGHTA, CDR2 FQGNSA. This CDR3 has 13 amino acids. V lost 6 bases, J lost 2 bases, and 10 bases lay in between. The CDR3 reads CASRTTRNTEAFF. The CDR3 nucleotides are TGTGCCAGCAGGACCACAAGAAACACTGAAGCTTTCTTT.

This clonotype was seen repeatedly, ten times or more. The chain has TRBV11-2 and TRBJ2-7; the match to TRBD2 covers 8 bases. Germline-derived CDR1 and CDR2 are SGHAT and FQNNGV. With V trimmed by 4 bases and J by 2 bases, 4 bases remained unmatched. This CDR3 comprises 14 residues. The CDR3 DNA reads as TGTGCCAGCAGCTCAACTAGCGGTCCCTACGAGCAGTACTTC. This encodes CASSSTSGPYEQYF.

In this sample, this clonotype turned up many times. Here the CDR3 DNA reads TGTGCCAGCAGTTGGGATCGAGCGAAGCAGTTCTTC. Translated: CASSWDRAKQFF. The chain carries TRBV28 and TRBJ2-1; D gene ambiguous. The germline CDR1 and CDR2 sequences are MDHEN and SYDVKM. Between the trimmed V and J ends, which lost 4 bases and 11 bases, there was a span of 12 bases. The CDR3 has 12 residues.

This clonotype was seen at least ten times. The chain links TRBV11-2 to TRBJ2-3, with a tentative D call TRBD2 (6 bases). CDR3 length: 15 residues. The V end was cut by 0 bases, the J end by 8 bases, with 15 bases between. Per the germline V gene, CDR1 is SGHAT and CDR2 is FQNNGV. CDR3 nucleotides: TGTGCCAGCAGCTTAGAGGCGGGAAACCCCGCTACGCAGTATTTT. This encodes CASSLEAGNPATQYF.

This clonotype was counted at least ten times. CDR3: CATSTRGGRETQYF. CDR3 sequence (DNA): TGTGCCACCAGCACCCGAGGCGGACGGGAGACCCAGTACTTC. V and J are TRBV15 and TRBJ2-5; D uncertain. Trimming pared 4 bases from V and 5 bases from J, leaving 14 bases between. The CDR3 length is 14 residues. In germline, CDR1 is LNHNV, CDR2 YYDKDF (reference sequence).

This clonotype was counted at least ten times. V usage is TRBV20-1 and J usage is TRBJ2-3; 7 nucleotides align to TRBD1. CDR3 length: 11 amino acids. V lost 4 bases to trimming and J lost 10 bases; unmatched junction nucleotides: 5. Germline-derived CDR1 and CDR2 are DFQATT and SNEGSKA (reference sequence). The CDR3 loop is CSATRTGPQYF. The DNA of the CDR3 is TGCAGTGCTACCAGGACAGGTCCGCAGTATTTT.

This clonotype was counted at least ten times. The chain links TRBV24-1 to TRBJ2-3; possible D gene TRBD1, 6 bases. From germline, CDR1 is KGHDR and CDR2 SFDVKD. V was pared by 7 bases and J by 3 bases, with 16 bases between. This CDR3 spans 15 amino acids. The CDR3 spells CATRGMGAGTDTQYF. The CDR3 coding sequence is TGTGCCACCAGAGGTATGGGGGCTGGAACAGATACGCAGTATTTT.

This clonotype was detected many times. V usage is TRBV5-1 and J usage is TRBJ2-2, with D possibly being TRBD1 (6 bases). Trimming removed 5 bases from V and 2 bases from J, with 13 bases in between. Germline V gene lookup returns CDR1 SGHRS and CDR2 YFSETQ. The CDR3 is 15 residues long. CDR3 sequence: CASRRTAANTGELFF. DNA for the CDR3: TGCGCCAGCAGACGGACAGCAGCTAACACCGGGGAGCTGTTTTTT. Full variable domain (outside the CDR3, taken from reference TRBV5-1 and TRBJ2-2): KAGVTQTPRYLIKTRGQQVTLSCSPISGHRSVSWYQQTPGQGLQFLFEYFSETQRNKGNFPGRFSGRQFSNSRSEMNVSTLELGDSALYLCASRRTAANTGELFFGEGSRLTVL.

This clonotype was recorded at least ten times. The genes are TRBV7-9 and TRBJ2-6; D not resolved. This CDR3 is built from 16 residues. The germline V gene has CDR1 SEHNR and CDR2 FQNEAQ (reference sequence). Deletions cut 6 bases from V and 0 bases from J, with 12 bases between. The CDR3 DNA reads as TGTGCCAGCAGGCGAGACATCCTCTCTGGGGCCAACGTCCTGACTTTC. The encoded protein is CASRRDILSGANVLTF.

This clonotype came up many times. This rearrangement joins TRBV28 to TRBJ1-3, with unresolved D. CDR1 MDHEN and CDR2 SYDVKM come from the germline V gene. The CDR3 length is 15 residues. The V gene lost 5 bases and the J gene lost 3 bases, with 14 bases spanning the gap. This chain's CDR3 is CASSLTLPYGNTIYF. The CDR3 DNA sequence: TGTGCCAGCAGTCTGACCTTGCCGTATGGAAACACCATATATTTT.

This clonotype was picked up many times. In nucleotides, the CDR3 is TGTGCCAGCACTCTATCTCCGGCCAAAAACATTCAGTACTTC. It encodes CASTLSPAKNIQYF. This rearrangement joins TRBV28 to TRBJ2-4; no reliable D call. The germline V gene has CDR1 MDHEN and CDR2 SYDVKM. This CDR3 contains 14 residues. V was trimmed by 7 bases and J by 1 base, leaving 11 bases between them. The variable domain in full, completed from reference TRBV28 and TRBJ2-4, reads DVKVTQSSRYLVKRTGEKVFLECVQDMDHENMFWYRQDPGLGLRLIYFSYDVKMKEKGDIPEGYSVSREKKERFSLILESASTNQTSMYLCASTLSPAKNIQYFGAGTRLSVL.

In its sample, this clonotype ranks as medium-sized (0.01 to 0.1%). The J gene is TRBJ2-2, the V gene TRBV5-1, with D uncertain. CDR3 length: 13 residues. The germline CDR1 and CDR2 sequences are SGHRS and YFSETQ. The V end lost 0 bases, the J end lost 5 bases, and 5 bases lay between the germline ends. The CDR3 protein is CASSLDLTGELFF. In DNA form, the CDR3 reads TGCGCCAGCAGCTTGGATTTAACCGGGGAGCTGTTTTTT. The full variable domain, in which reference TRBV5-1 and TRBJ2-2 provide the parts outside the CDR3, is KAGVTQTPRYLIKTRGQQVTLSCSPISGHRSVSWYQQTPGQGLQFLFEYFSETQRNKGNFPGRFSGRQFSNSRSEMNVSTLELGDSALYLCASSLDLTGELFFGEGSRLTVL.

This clonotype was counted at least ten times. V usage is TRBV20-1 and J usage is TRBJ2-1; 11 nucleotides match TRBD2. The CDR3 totals 14 residues. V shed 3 bases, J shed 3 bases, and the junction held 1 base outside the gene matches. The germline V gene encodes CDR1 DFQATT and CDR2 SNEGSKA (reference sequence). CDR3 sequence reads: CSARGLAVYNEQFF. The CDR3 region has the DNA TGCAGTGCTAGGGGACTAGCGGTCTACAATGAGCAGTTCTTC.

The table lists this clonotype with many counts. This chain connects TRBV20-1 to TRBJ1-2; D is unclear. This CDR3 is 15 amino acids long. Between the trimmed V and J ends, which lost 6 bases and 1 base, there was a span of 18 bases. Germline loops: CDR1 DFQATT, CDR2 SNEGSKA (reference sequence). The CDR3: CSATQGRLGNYGYTF. CDR3 bases: TGCAGTGCCACGCAAGGGAGGTTGGGTAACTATGGCTACACCTTC.

This clonotype was found a few times. This rearrangement joins TRBV4-2 to TRBJ2-3; 7 nucleotides match TRBD2. V shed 1 base, J shed 0 bases, and the junction held 7 bases outside the gene matches. Germline V gene sequence: CDR1 LGHNA, CDR2 YNFKEQ. The CDR3 has 17 residues. As DNA, the CDR3 is TGTGCCAGCAGCCAAGGGTCCGGGACTACTAGCACAGATACGCAGTATTTT. Translation gives CASSQGSGTTSTDTQYF.

This clonotype was counted many times. This sequence joins TRBV9 and TRBJ2-1, with D tentatively TRBD2 (6 bases). The CDR3 consists of 14 residues. Germline values: CDR1 SGDLS, CDR2 YYNGEE. The germline V and J ends were trimmed by 6 bases and 9 bases, with 19 bases remaining between them. The CDR3 loop is CASTRDLPDGEQFF. The CDR3 DNA is TGTGCCAGCACACGGGACTTACCCGACGGTGAGCAGTTCTTC.

This clonotype appeared many times. The chain has TRBV20-1 and TRBJ2-4, with TRBD1 matching over 11 bases. Unmatched junction bases numbered 5, after V lost 2 bases and J lost 8 bases. Germline assignment: CDR1 DFQATT and CDR2 SNEGSKA (reference sequence). This CDR3 comprises 14 residues. In DNA form, the CDR3 reads TGCAGTGCTAGACCGGACAGGGGGCTGGACATTCAGTACTTC. This codes for CSARPDRGLDIQYF.

Many counts were recorded for this clonotype. The chain has TRBV3-1 and TRBJ1-5; D is ambiguous. Trimming took 4 bases from V and 0 from J, leaving 7 bases between them. Germline assignment: CDR1 LGHDT and CDR2 YNNKEL (reference sequence). The CDR3 length is 14 residues. Here the CDR3 reads CASSLRSSNQPQHF. DNA of the CDR3: TGTGCCAGCAGCCTTCGGAGTAGCAATCAGCCCCAGCATTTT.

This clonotype has a count of ten or more. This CDR3 is CASSPVTSGGYTF. The CDR3 region has the DNA TGTGCCAGCAGCCCGGTGACCTCAGGTGGCTACACCTTC. J is TRBJ1-2 and V is TRBV5-8; D is ambiguous. Germline assignment: CDR1 SGHTS and CDR2 YDEGEE. Trimming shortened V by 4 bases and J by 7 bases, and 14 bases separated the two germline ends. This CDR3 region has 13 residues.